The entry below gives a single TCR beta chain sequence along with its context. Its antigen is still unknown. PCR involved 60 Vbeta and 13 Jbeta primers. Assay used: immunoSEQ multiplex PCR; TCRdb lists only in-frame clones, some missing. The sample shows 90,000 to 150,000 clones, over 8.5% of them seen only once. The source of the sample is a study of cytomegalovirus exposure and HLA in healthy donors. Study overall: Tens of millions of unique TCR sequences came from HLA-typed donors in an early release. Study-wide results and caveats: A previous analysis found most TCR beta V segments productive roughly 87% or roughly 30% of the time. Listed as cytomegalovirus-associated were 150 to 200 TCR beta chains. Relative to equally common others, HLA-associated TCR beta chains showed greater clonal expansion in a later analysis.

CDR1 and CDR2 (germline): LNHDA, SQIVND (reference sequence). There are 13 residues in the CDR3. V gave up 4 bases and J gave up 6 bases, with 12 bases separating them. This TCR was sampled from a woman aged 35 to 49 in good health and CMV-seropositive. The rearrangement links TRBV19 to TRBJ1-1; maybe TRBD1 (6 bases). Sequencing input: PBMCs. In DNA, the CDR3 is TGTGCCAGTAGTACCGGGACAATCTCTGAAGCTTTCTTT. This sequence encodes CASSTGTISEAFF.